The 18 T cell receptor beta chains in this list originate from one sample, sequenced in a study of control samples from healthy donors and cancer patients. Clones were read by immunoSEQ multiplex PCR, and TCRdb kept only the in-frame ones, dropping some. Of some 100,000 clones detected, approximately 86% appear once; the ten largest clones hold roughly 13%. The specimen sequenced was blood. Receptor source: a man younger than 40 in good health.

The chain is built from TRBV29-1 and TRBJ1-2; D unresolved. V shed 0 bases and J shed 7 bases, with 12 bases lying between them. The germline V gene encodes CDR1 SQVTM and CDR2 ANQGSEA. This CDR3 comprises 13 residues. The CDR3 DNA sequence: TGCAGCGTTGAAGAGGCCAACTTGGCTGGCTACACCTTC. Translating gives CSVEEANLAGYTF.

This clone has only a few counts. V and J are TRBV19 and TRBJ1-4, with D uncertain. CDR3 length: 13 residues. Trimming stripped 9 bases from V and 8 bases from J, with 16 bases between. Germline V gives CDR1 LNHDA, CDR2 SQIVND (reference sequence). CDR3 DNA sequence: TGTGCCAGCAGCCGGAGCTTGGAAGAAAAACTGTTTTTT. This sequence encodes CASSRSLEEKLFF.

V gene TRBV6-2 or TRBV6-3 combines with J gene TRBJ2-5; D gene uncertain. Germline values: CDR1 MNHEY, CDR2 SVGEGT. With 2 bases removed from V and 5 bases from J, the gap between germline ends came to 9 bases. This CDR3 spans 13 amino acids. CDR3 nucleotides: TGTGCCAGCAGTTACGACGGGTTGGAGACCCAGTACTTC. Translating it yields CASSYDGLETQYF.

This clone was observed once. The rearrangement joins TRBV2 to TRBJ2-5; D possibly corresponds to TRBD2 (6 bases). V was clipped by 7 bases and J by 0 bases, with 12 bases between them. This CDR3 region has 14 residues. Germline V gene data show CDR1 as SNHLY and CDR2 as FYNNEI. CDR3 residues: CASIVGGNQETQYF. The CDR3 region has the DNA TGTGCCAGCATAGTTGGCGGGAACCAAGAGACCCAGTACTTC. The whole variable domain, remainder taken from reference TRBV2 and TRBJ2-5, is EPEVTQTPSHQVTQMGQEVILRCVPISNHLYFYWYRQILGQKVEFLVSFYNNEISEKSEIFDDQFSVERPDGSNFTLKIRSTKLEDSAMYFCASIVGGNQETQYFGPGTRLLVL.

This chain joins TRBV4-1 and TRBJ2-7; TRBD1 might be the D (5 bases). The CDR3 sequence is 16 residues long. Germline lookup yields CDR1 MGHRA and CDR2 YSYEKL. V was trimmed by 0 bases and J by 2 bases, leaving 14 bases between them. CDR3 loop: CASSQDGAGNAYEQYF. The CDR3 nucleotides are TGCGCCAGCAGCCAAGATGGCGCAGGGAATGCCTACGAGCAGTACTTC.

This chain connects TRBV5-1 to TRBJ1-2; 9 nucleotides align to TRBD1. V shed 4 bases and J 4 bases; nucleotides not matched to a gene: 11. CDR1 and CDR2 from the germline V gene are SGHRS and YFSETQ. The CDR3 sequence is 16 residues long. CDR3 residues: CASSPGQGVGGYGYTF. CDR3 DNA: TGCGCCAGCAGCCCGGGACAGGGAGTTGGTGGCTATGGCTACACCTTC.

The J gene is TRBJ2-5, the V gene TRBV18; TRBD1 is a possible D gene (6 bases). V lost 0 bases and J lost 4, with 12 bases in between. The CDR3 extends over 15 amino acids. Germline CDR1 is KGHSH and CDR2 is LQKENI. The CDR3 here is CASSPPRGQGETQYF. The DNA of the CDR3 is TGTGCCAGCTCACCACCCAGGGGCCAGGGAGAGACCCAGTACTTC.

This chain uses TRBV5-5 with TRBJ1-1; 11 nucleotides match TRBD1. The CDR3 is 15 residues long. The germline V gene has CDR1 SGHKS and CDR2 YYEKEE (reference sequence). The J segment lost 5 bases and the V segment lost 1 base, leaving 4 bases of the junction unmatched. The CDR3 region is CASSLMGQGETEAFF. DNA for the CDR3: TGTGCCAGCAGCTTGATGGGACAGGGGGAGACTGAAGCTTTCTTT.

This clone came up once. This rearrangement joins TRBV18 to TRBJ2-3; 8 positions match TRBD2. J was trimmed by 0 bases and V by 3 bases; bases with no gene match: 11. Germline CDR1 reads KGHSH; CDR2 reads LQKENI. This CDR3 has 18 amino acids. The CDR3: CASSPAPGGRTSTDTQYF. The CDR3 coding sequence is TGTGCCAGCTCACCCGCCCCCGGCGGGAGGACGAGCACAGATACGCAGTATTTT.

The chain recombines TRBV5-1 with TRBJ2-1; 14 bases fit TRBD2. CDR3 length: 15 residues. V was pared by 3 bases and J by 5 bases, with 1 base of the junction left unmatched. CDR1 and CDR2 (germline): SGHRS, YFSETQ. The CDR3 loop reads CASSWGLAGDNEQFF. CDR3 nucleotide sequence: TGCGCCAGCAGCTGGGGACTAGCGGGAGACAATGAGCAGTTCTTC.

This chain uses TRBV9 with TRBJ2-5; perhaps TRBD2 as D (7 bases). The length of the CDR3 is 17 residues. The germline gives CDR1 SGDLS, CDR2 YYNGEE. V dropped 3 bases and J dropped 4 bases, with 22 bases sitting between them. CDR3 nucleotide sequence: TGTGCCAGCAGCGCACCGGGGACCACAGGGACTATAGAGACCCAGTACTTC. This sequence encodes CASSAPGTTGTIETQYF.

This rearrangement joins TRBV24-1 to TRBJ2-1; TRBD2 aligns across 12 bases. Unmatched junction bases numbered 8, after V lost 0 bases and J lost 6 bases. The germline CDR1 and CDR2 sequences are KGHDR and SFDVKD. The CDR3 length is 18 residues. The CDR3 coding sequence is TGTGCCACCAGTGATTTGGGGGAGACTAGCGGGAGTTTCAATGAGCAGTTCTTC. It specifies CATSDLGETSGSFNEQFF.

Written as DNA, the CDR3 is TGCGCCAGCAGCTTGGTAGGGGGGCCAAATCAGCCCCAGCATTTT. It encodes CASSLVGGPNQPQHF. The chain recombines TRBV5-1 with TRBJ1-5, with TRBD1 as a possible D gene (6 bases). The V end was cut by 0 bases, the J end by 4 bases, with 11 bases between. CDR3 length: 15 residues. CDR1 is SGHRS, CDR2 YFSETQ, per germline. Using reference TRBV5-1 and TRBJ1-5 for the parts outside the CDR3, the full variable domain is KAGVTQTPRYLIKTRGQQVTLSCSPISGHRSVSWYQQTPGQGLQFLFEYFSETQRNKGNFPGRFSGRQFSNSRSEMNVSTLELGDSALYLCASSLVGGPNQPQHFGDGTRLSIL.

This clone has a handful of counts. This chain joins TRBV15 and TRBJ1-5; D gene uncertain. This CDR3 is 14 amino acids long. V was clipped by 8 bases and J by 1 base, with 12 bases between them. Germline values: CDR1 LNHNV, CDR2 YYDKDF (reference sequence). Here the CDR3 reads CATGRGVSNQPQHF. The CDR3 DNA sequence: TGTGCCACCGGCCGTGGAGTGAGCAATCAGCCCCAGCATTTT.

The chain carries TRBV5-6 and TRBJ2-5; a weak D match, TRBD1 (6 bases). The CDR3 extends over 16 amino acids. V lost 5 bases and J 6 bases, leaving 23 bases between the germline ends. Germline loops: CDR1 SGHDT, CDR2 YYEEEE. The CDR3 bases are TGTGCCAGCAGTCTGGGGGTTCTGCGAAGGGGGAAGACCCAGTACTTC. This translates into CASSLGVLRRGKTQYF.

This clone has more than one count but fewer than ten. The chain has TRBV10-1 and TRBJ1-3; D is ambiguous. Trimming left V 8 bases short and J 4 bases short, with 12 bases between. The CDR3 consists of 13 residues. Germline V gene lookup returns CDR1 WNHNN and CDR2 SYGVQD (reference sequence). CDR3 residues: CASAPTSGNTIYF. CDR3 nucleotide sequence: TGCGCCAGCGCTCCAACGTCGGGAAACACCATATATTTT.

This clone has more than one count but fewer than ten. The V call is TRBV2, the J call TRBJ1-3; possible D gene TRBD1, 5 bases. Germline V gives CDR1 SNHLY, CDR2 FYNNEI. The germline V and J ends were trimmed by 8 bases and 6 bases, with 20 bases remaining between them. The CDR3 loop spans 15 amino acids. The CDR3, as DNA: TGTGCCAGCGGCCGGGACGGCGGTCGGGAAAACACCATATATTTT. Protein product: CASGRDGGRENTIYF.

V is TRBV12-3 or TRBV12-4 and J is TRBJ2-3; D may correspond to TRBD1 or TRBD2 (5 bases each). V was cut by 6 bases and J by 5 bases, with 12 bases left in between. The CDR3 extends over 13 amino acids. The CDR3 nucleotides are TGTGCCAGCAGATTGGGTGGGGGAGATACGCAGTATTTT. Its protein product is CASRLGGGDTQYF.